Below, 25 T cell receptor beta chains from the same sample are listed, as sequenced in a study of cytomegalovirus exposure and HLA in healthy donors. Primers for the PCR totalled 60 Vbeta and 13 Jbeta. Method: immunoSEQ multiplex PCR; TCRdb's copy keeps in-frame clones and lacks some. The sample consists of roughly 200,000 clones, 78% of them appearing once. Sequencing was done on a sample of PBMCs. The receptors were gathered from a female donor in good health and CMV-seronegative.

The V call is TRBV19, the J call TRBJ2-1; no clear D gene. The CDR3 loop spans 13 amino acids. Germline V gene lookup returns CDR1 LNHDA and CDR2 SQIVND (reference sequence). V shed 3 bases and J shed 4 bases, with 7 bases lying between them. DNA for the CDR3: TGTGCCAGTAGTATTCGCGTTTACAATGAGCAGTTCTTC. Protein product: CASSIRVYNEQFF.

The rearrangement uses TRBV5-8 and TRBJ2-1, with 7 bases matching TRBD1. The CDR3 spans 16 residues. V lost 3 bases to trimming and J lost 0 bases; unmatched junction nucleotides: 6. Germline V CDR1 and CDR2: SGHTS, YDEGEE. CDR3 coding DNA: TGTGCCAGCAGCTGGACAGGTCGATCCTCCTACAATGAGCAGTTCTTC. Protein sequence: CASSWTGRSSYNEQFF.

The chain carries TRBV9 and TRBJ2-3, with TRBD2 as a possible D gene (6 bases). Germline V gene lookup returns CDR1 SGDLS and CDR2 YYNGEE. Deletions cut 0 bases from V and 4 bases from J, with 9 bases between. The CDR3 has 14 residues. CDR3 sequence: CASSVAGGSDTQYF. DNA of the CDR3: TGTGCCAGCAGCGTAGCCGGGGGATCAGATACGCAGTATTTT.

The sample holds a few counts of this clone. A junction boundary mismatches the germline segment, possibly from a read error. The rearrangement links TRBV7-9 to TRBJ2-2; TRBD1 matches 9 bases. Germline CDR1 reads SEHNR; CDR2 reads FQNEAQ (reference sequence). CDR3 length: 17 amino acids. The chain's CDR3 is CSSSLPPGQGNTGELFF. The CDR3 nucleotides read TGTTCCAGCAGCTTGCCTCCGGGACAGGGAAACACCGGGGAGCTGTTTTTT. Full variable domain (missing parts from reference TRBV7-9 and TRBJ2-2): DTGVSQNPRHKITKRGQNVTFRCDPISEHNRLYWYRQTLGQGPEFLTYFQNEAQLEKSRLLSDRFSAERPKGSFSTLEIQRTEQGDSAMYLCSSSLPPGQGNTGELFFGEGSRLTVL.

The CDR3, as DNA: TGCGCCAGCAGCTTCAGGGCCCTGAACACTGAAGCTTTCTTT. Translated, it gives CASSFRALNTEAFF. The chain employs TRBV5-1 and TRBJ1-1; weak D call: TRBD1 (5 bases). Trimming shortened V by 2 bases and J by 0 bases, and 8 bases separated the two germline ends. Germline V gene sequence: CDR1 SGHRS, CDR2 YFSETQ. The CDR3 contains 14 residues.

V is TRBV28 and J is TRBJ1-4; TRBD1 matches 7 bases. The germline V gene has CDR1 MDHEN and CDR2 SYDVKM. The J segment lost 6 bases and the V segment lost 5 bases, leaving 6 bases of the junction unmatched. The CDR3 has 14 amino acids. The CDR3 sequence is CASSVQGGDEKLFF. Here the CDR3 DNA reads TGTGCCAGCAGTGTTCAGGGGGGCGATGAAAAACTGTTTTTT.

This sequence joins TRBV28 and TRBJ2-4, with 7 bases fitting TRBD1. The CDR3 sequence is 18 residues long. Germline-derived CDR1 and CDR2 are MDHEN and SYDVKM. V dropped 4 bases and J dropped 0; count of bases not matched to a gene: 12. CDR3 in amino acids: CASSSPLRGFLAKNIQYF. CDR3 DNA: TGTGCCAGCAGTTCACCGCTCAGGGGGTTTCTAGCCAAAAACATTCAGTACTTC.

This chain uses TRBV6-1 with TRBJ2-7; possible D gene TRBD1, 5 bases. The CDR3 extends over 13 amino acids. Germline V lookup: CDR1 MNHNS, CDR2 SASEGT. With 2 bases removed from V and 2 bases from J, the gap between germline ends came to 7 bases. In DNA form, the CDR3 reads TGTGCCAGCAGTGAACGCAGGGCCTACGAGCAGTACTTC. It specifies CASSERRAYEQYF.

The V gene is TRBV4-3, the J gene TRBJ2-5, with 8 positions matching TRBD1. The J call may be wrong; the DNA end is better matched by TRBJ2-7. Germline values: CDR1 LGHNA, CDR2 YSLEER. The CDR3 is 15 residues long. The CDR3 DNA reads TGCGCCAGCAGCCAAGGGCGGACAGGGTGGAACGAGCAGTACTTC. It specifies CASSQGRTGWNEQYF.

The J gene is TRBJ2-2, the V gene TRBV7-9; 11 nucleotides line up with TRBD2. Germline loops: CDR1 SEHNR, CDR2 FQNEAQ (reference sequence). This CDR3 is built from 18 residues. V shed 3 bases and J 2 bases; nucleotides not matched to a gene: 8. The CDR3, as DNA: TGTGCCAGCAGCTTTCGACTAGCGGGGATACTCAACACCGGGGAGCTGTTTTTT. This gives the protein CASSFRLAGILNTGELFF.

The genes are TRBV2 and TRBJ1-2; TRBD1 might be the D (5 bases). V gave up 10 bases and J gave up 3 bases, with 21 bases separating them. The germline V gene encodes CDR1 SNHLY and CDR2 FYNNEI. This CDR3 has 15 amino acids. The CDR3 DNA reads TGTGCCAAAGAGGGTGTGCGGGAAGGGGACTATGGCTACACCTTC. It codes for CAKEGVREGDYGYTF.

The chain combines TRBV28 with TRBJ1-5; 7 bases are shared with TRBD1. The germline CDR1 and CDR2 sequences are MDHEN and SYDVKM. V dropped 10 bases and J dropped 7; count of bases not matched to a gene: 22. This CDR3 contains 17 residues. This chain's CDR3 is CATELTGTVGNRQPQHF. CDR3 nucleotide sequence: TGTGCCACCGAACTCACCGGGACAGTCGGGAATCGGCAGCCCCAGCATTTT.

The chain couples TRBV7-8 to TRBJ2-5; D might be TRBD2 (5 bases). Near its end, the DNA agrees better with TRBJ2-7, so the J call may be wrong. The CDR3 contains 15 residues. Germline values: CDR1 SGHVS, CDR2 FQNEAQ. This CDR3 reads CASSLVAADSYEQYF. The CDR3, as DNA: TGTGCCAGCAGCTTAGTAGCAGCGGACTCCTACGAGCAGTACTTC.

The chain couples TRBV4-2 to TRBJ1-1; 7 bases match TRBD1. The trim removed 1 base at V and 1 base at J, leaving 6 bases unmatched. The CDR3 totals 16 residues. Germline CDR1 reads LGHNA; CDR2 reads YNFKEQ. CDR3 sequence: CASSQVQGPSNTEAFF. In nucleotides, the CDR3 is TGTGCCAGCAGCCAAGTACAGGGGCCTTCGAACACTGAAGCTTTCTTT.

DNA of the CDR3: TGTGCCAGCAGCTCCAGCCAGGGTTTTGGCGAGCAGTACTTC. It yields the protein CASSSSQGFGEQYF. The chain joins TRBV5-5 to TRBJ2-7; possibly TRBD1 for D (5 bases). This CDR3 comprises 14 residues. Trimming pared 3 bases from V and 6 bases from J, leaving 16 bases between. Germline assignment: CDR1 SGHKS and CDR2 YYEKEE (reference sequence). The variable domain in full, completed from reference TRBV5-5 and TRBJ2-7, reads DAGVTQSPTHLIKTRGQQVTLRCSPISGHKSVSWYQQVLGQGPQFIFQYYEKEERGRGNFPDRFSARQFPNYSSELNVNALLLGDSALYLCASSSSQGFGEQYFGPGTRLTVT.

The chain is built from TRBV5-4 and TRBJ1-2, with 7 bases that match TRBD1. The germline V gene encodes CDR1 SGHNT and CDR2 YYREEE (reference sequence). This CDR3 comprises 17 residues. The trim removed 0 bases at V and 5 bases at J, leaving 13 bases unmatched. The CDR3 nucleotides read TGTGCCAGCAGCTTGGGGGGAAGACAGGGTGGAGGTTATGGCTACACCTTC. It yields the protein CASSLGGRQGGGYGYTF.

This clone has only one observation. V is TRBV6-5 and J is TRBJ1-2, with a possible D match to TRBD1 (5 bases). V lost 0 bases, J lost 6 bases, and 11 bases lay in between. The CDR3 contains 14 residues. Germline V gene lookup returns CDR1 MNHEY and CDR2 SVGAGI. Written as DNA, the CDR3 is TGTGCCAGCAGTTACTCGGGGCAGAGGAATGGCTACACCTTC. Its protein is CASSYSGQRNGYTF.

The chain recombines TRBV7-9 with TRBJ1-5; 10 bases are a match to TRBD1. The J segment lost 5 bases and the V segment lost 5 bases, leaving 3 bases of the junction unmatched. The CDR3 covers 14 residues. Germline loops: CDR1 SEHNR, CDR2 FQNEAQ (reference sequence). CDR3 region: CASSQGTGDQPQHF. The CDR3 coding sequence is TGTGCCAGCAGCCAAGGGACAGGGGATCAGCCCCAGCATTTT.

The chain uses TRBV19 and TRBJ2-1; weak D call: TRBD2 (6 bases). Between the trimmed V and J ends, which lost 3 bases and 7 bases, there was a span of 10 bases. The germline CDR1 and CDR2 sequences are LNHDA and SQIVND (reference sequence). CDR3 length: 13 amino acids. CDR3 DNA sequence: TGTGCCAGTAGTATGGCGGGGATTAATGAGCAGTTCTTC. This gives the protein CASSMAGINEQFF.

The V call is TRBV6-6, the J call TRBJ1-1; 8 bases align to TRBD1. The CDR3 contains 15 residues. V shed 5 bases, J shed 1 base, and the junction held 6 bases outside the gene matches. Germline V lookup: CDR1 MNHNY, CDR2 SVGAGI (reference sequence). The CDR3 reads CASSLPGQGNTEAFF. The DNA of the CDR3 is TGTGCCAGCAGTCTACCTGGACAGGGGAACACTGAAGCTTTCTTT.

The chain couples TRBV10-2 to TRBJ1-6; D unresolved. Germline V gene data show CDR1 as WSHSY and CDR2 as SAAADI. Trimming took off 3 bases at V and 0 bases at J, with 15 bases between the two ends. The CDR3 spans 18 residues. CDR3 sequence (DNA): TGCGCCAGCAGTGAAGTCCGCCCGGGGAGCTCCTATAATTCACCCCTCCACTTT. Its translation is CASSEVRPGSSYNSPLHF.

The chain couples TRBV5-1 to TRBJ2-1, with D tentatively TRBD1 (6 bases). The CDR3 has 14 amino acids. Germline values: CDR1 SGHRS, CDR2 YFSETQ. V lost 0 bases and J 9 bases, leaving 13 bases between the germline ends. For the CDR3, the DNA is TGCGCCAGCAGCTTGGGAGACTCCAGGGGTGAGCAGTTCTTC. Amino acid sequence: CASSLGDSRGEQFF.

J is TRBJ1-5 and V is TRBV7-2, with D perhaps TRBD1 (6 bases). The CDR3 is made up of 16 amino acids. From germline, CDR1 is SGHTA and CDR2 FQGNSA. V lost 5 bases, J lost 3 bases, and 17 bases lay in between. CDR3 protein: CASSPISGHNNQPQHF. In nucleotides, the CDR3 is TGTGCCAGCAGCCCCATCTCGGGACACAACAATCAGCCCCAGCATTTT.

The gene calls are TRBV2 and TRBJ2-1, with TRBD1 identical over 8 bases. Germline V gene data show CDR1 as SNHLY and CDR2 as FYNNEI. The V segment lost 2 bases and the J segment 4 bases; nucleotides outside the gene matches: 4. The CDR3 spans 15 residues. This CDR3 is CASSERGQVYNEQFF. CDR3 nucleotide sequence: TGTGCCAGCAGTGAAAGGGGACAGGTTTACAATGAGCAGTTCTTC.

This chain connects TRBV28 to TRBJ2-3; 9 nucleotides match TRBD2. The germline gives CDR1 MDHEN, CDR2 SYDVKM. V dropped 4 bases and J dropped 2; count of bases not matched to a gene: 4. The CDR3 extends over 15 amino acids. This chain's CDR3 is CASSSGGRVTDTQYF. The CDR3 region has the DNA TGTGCCAGCAGTTCCGGCGGGAGGGTCACAGATACGCAGTATTTT.